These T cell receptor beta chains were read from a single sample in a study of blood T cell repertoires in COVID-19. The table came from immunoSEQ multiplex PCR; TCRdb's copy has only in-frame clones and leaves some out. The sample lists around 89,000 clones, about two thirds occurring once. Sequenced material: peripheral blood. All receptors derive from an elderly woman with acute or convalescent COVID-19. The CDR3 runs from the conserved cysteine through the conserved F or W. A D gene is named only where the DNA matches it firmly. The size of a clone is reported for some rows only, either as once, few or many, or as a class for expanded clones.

TGTGCCAGCAGCCCGCCAGGTATTACGCAGTATTTT	CASSPPGITQYF	TRBV5-5	NA	NA	TRBJ2-3
TGCGCCAGCAGCTTGGGGACAGGACTGAACACTGAAGCTTTCTTT	CASSLGTGLNTEAFF	TRBV5-1	TRBD1	NA	TRBJ1-1
TGTGCCAGCAGCCATGGACAGGCGAACGAGCAGTACTTC	CASSHGQANEQYF	TRBV3-1/TRBV3-2	TRBD1	NA	TRBJ2-7
TGTGCCAGCTCACCACAGGGGAACTATGGCTACACCTTC	CASSPQGNYGYTF	TRBV18	NA	few	TRBJ1-2
TGTGCCAGCAGCTGGGACAGCAAATCTGGGGCCAACGTCCTGACTTTC	CASSWDSKSGANVLTF	TRBV7-6	TRBD1	NA	TRBJ2-6
TGTGCCAGCAGCCCCCTGGCGCGGGGGACCACCGGGGAGCTGTTTTTT	CASSPLARGTTGELFF	TRBV28	TRBD2	NA	TRBJ2-2
TGTGCCAGCAGCAACCTCCGGGACAGGGACTGTCAGCCCCAGCATTTT	CASSNLRDRDCQPQHF	TRBV21-1	NA	NA	TRBJ1-5
TGTGCCAGCTCACCACGAGGAACAGGACCTACCTACGAGCAGTACTTC	CASSPRGTGPTYEQYF	TRBV18	NA	NA	TRBJ2-7
TGCAGCGTTGGAGACCGGGAGGACTCCTATGGCTACACCTTC	CSVGDREDSYGYTF	TRBV29-1	NA	once	TRBJ1-2
TGCGCCAGCAGCTTTGTTCCTAGCGGCCAAACCGGGGAGCTGTTTTTT	CASSFVPSGQTGELFF	TRBV5-1	TRBD2	NA	TRBJ2-2
TGTGCCAGCAGCCAAGGGACAGGCTACACCTTC	CASSQGTGYTF	TRBV3-1/TRBV3-2	NA	once	TRBJ1-2
TGCAGCGTTAACAGGGTCACTGAAGCTTTCTTT	CSVNRVTEAFF	TRBV29-1	NA	NA	TRBJ1-1
TGCGCCAGCAGCCAAACAGGGGCCCCGGGCACCGGGGAGCTGTTTTTT	CASSQTGAPGTGELFF	TRBV5-1	TRBD1	few	TRBJ2-2
TGTGCCAGCAGCCGCCTGGGGGGTCAAGCCTACGAGCAGTACTTC	CASSRLGGQAYEQYF	TRBV3-1/TRBV3-2	NA	NA	TRBJ2-7
TGTGCCAGCAGCCGTGTAGCGGGGGGGTGGAATGAGCAGTTCTTC	CASSRVAGGWNEQFF	TRBV7-2	TRBD2	NA	TRBJ2-1
TGTGCCAGCAGTTGGACAGGGCTTCACACTGAAGCTTTCTTT	CASSWTGLHTEAFF	TRBV6-5	TRBD1	NA	TRBJ1-1
TGTGCCAGCAGCTCCGGGAGTTACAATGAGCAGTTCTTC	CASSSGSYNEQFF	TRBV5-4	NA	NA	TRBJ2-1
TGTGCCAGCAGTTATGTCGGGACAGTAAGCAATCAGCCCCAGCATTTT	CASSYVGTVSNQPQHF	TRBV6-5	TRBD1	NA	TRBJ1-5
TGTGCCAGCAGCCCCACATTGAGCGGGGGGGCCCCTGAGCAGTTCTTC	CASSPTLSGGAPEQFF	TRBV3-1/TRBV3-2	TRBD2	NA	TRBJ2-1
TGTGCCAGCAGCTGGGACAGGGGGCGAATCCACTTT	CASSWDRGRIHF	TRBV5-5	TRBD1	once	TRBJ1-6
TGTGCCATCAGAGCGGGACAGGGGGAAGAGACCCAGTACTTC	CAIRAGQGEETQYF	TRBV10-3	TRBD1	NA	TRBJ2-5
TGTGCTAGTGGTTTGTCATTGAACACTGAAGCTTTCTTT	CASGLSLNTEAFF	TRBV12-5	NA	NA	TRBJ1-1
TGCGCCAGCAGCTTGATAGCGAGGAGCGACGAGCAGTACTTC	CASSLIARSDEQYF	TRBV5-1	NA	NA	TRBJ2-7
TGCGCCAGCAGCCAAGATCGAGGCGATACCGGGGAGCTGTTTTTT	CASSQDRGDTGELFF	TRBV4-3	NA	NA	TRBJ2-2
TGTGCCAGTAGTATAAGCGGGACAGGGTACACTGAAGCTTTCTTT	CASSISGTGYTEAFF	TRBV19	TRBD1	NA	TRBJ1-1
TGCGCCAGCAGCTTGGGTCAGGGTTTTAATGAAAAACTGTTTTTT	CASSLGQGFNEKLFF	TRBV5-1	NA	NA	TRBJ1-4
TGTGCCAGCAGCTTAGCGGGACACATGAACACTGAAGCTTTCTTT	CASSLAGHMNTEAFF	TRBV7-2	NA	NA	TRBJ1-1
TGCGCCAGCAGCCGAAATACCTTGACAGGGGGCGCTTATGAAAAACTGTTTTTT	CASSRNTLTGGAYEKLFF	TRBV4-3	TRBD1	NA	TRBJ1-4
TGTGCCAGCACTAGAGCGGGGGCAAGCACAGATACGCAGTATTTT	CASTRAGASTDTQYF	TRBV2	TRBD2	many	TRBJ2-3
TGTGCCAGCAGCTCGGACAGAAGAACCTACGAGCAGTACTTC	CASSSDRRTYEQYF	TRBV5-5	NA	NA	TRBJ2-7
TGTGCCAGCAGTGGGGACATGTACACAGATACGCAGTATTTT	CASSGDMYTDTQYF	TRBV9	NA	few	TRBJ2-3
TGTGCCAGTAGTCGATCAGGGATTCAGGAGACTGAAGCTTTCTTT	CASSRSGIQETEAFF	TRBV19	NA	NA	TRBJ1-1
TGTGCCACCAGCAGAACCGGGACGTACGGGGGGGAGCAGTACTTC	CATSRTGTYGGEQYF	TRBV15	TRBD2	medium-sized	TRBJ2-7
TGTGCCAGCTCACCAACCAGGTTGAACACTGAAGCTTTCTTT	CASSPTRLNTEAFF	TRBV18	NA	NA	TRBJ1-1
TGTGCCAGCAGCGGAACCACAGGGGGGTGGACAGATACGCAGTATTTT	CASSGTTGGWTDTQYF	TRBV5-6	TRBD1	NA	TRBJ2-3
TGCGCCAGCAGTTCCCTGGCATTGTCGCCTGGAAACACCATATATTTT	CASSSLALSPGNTIYF	TRBV5-1	NA	NA	TRBJ1-3
TGTGCCTGGAGTGGGCAGGGGGCAAGTCGTCCGCATTTT	CAWSGQGASRPHF	TRBV30	TRBD1	NA	TRBJ1-5
TGTGCCAGCAGTCGGACAGCCACTAGAGAGCAGTACTTC	CASSRTATREQYF	TRBV27	NA	few	TRBJ2-7
TGTGCCAGCAGTCCAAGAGGGAGGGAGCCCCAGCATTTT	CASSPRGREPQHF	TRBV12-3/TRBV12-4	NA	NA	TRBJ1-5
TGTGCCAGCAGCTTACGCGGCAACCAAGAGACCCAGTACTTC	CASSLRGNQETQYF	TRBV7-2	NA	NA	TRBJ2-5
TGTGCCAGCAGCTTAGGTTTGTTTGGACAGCTCAAAAACATTCAGTACTTC	CASSLGLFGQLKNIQYF	TRBV5-6	NA	NA	TRBJ2-4
TGTGTCAGCAGCCGCGGGGGGAACCAACTCGAGCAGTACTTC	CVSSRGGNQLEQYF	TRBV7-2	TRBD2	NA	TRBJ2-7
TGCGCCAGCAGCCAAGATAGTGTAAAAGGGGTTGAAGCTTTCTTT	CASSQDSVKGVEAFF	TRBV4-3	NA	NA	TRBJ1-1
TGTGCCAGCACCCAACAGGGAGGGGAGAGCAATCAGCCCCAGCATTTT	CASTQQGGESNQPQHF	TRBV7-8	NA	few	TRBJ1-5
TGCGCCAGCCTGCTTATGGGAGGGGAAGCTTTCTTT	CASLLMGGEAFF	TRBV23-1	NA	NA	TRBJ1-1
TGTGCCAGCAGCTCTAGCGGCGATACGCAGTATTTT	CASSSSGDTQYF	TRBV3-1/TRBV3-2	TRBD2	many	TRBJ2-3
TGTGCCAGCAGCCCTTGGAGGGGGCGGTACACCGGGGAGCTGTTTTTT	CASSPWRGRYTGELFF	TRBV6-2/TRBV6-3	NA	few	TRBJ2-2
TGTGCCAGCAGCCAAGGATGGGGATTCGGGGGAGATACGCAGTATTTT	CASSQGWGFGGDTQYF	TRBV4-2	NA	once	TRBJ2-3
TGTGCCATCAGTGAGGACAGCGGCAATCAGCCCCAGCATTTT	CAISEDSGNQPQHF	TRBV10-3	NA	NA	TRBJ1-5
TGCGCCAGCAGCGGCGATAGCGGGGCCGATGAGCAGTTCTTC	CASSGDSGADEQFF	TRBV5-1	TRBD2	NA	TRBJ2-1
TGTGCCACCAGAGGGGAGGCAACTAATGAAAAACTGTTTTTT	CATRGEATNEKLFF	TRBV10-3	NA	NA	TRBJ1-4